The next 12 T cell receptor beta chains were all read from a single sample in a study of vaccination effects on CD4 cells after COVID-19 (dated by TCRdb to between 2021 and 2024). Library method: the immunoSEQ multiplex PCR assay. TCRdb retrieved this table from immuneACCESS and kept in-frame rearrangements only. Not all clones are present; in checked studies, unresolved V genes account for under half, and no reason is known for the remainder. The sample table records fewer than 35,000 clones; 55% to 75% of these occur just once. The ten largest clones represent 28% of the sample. The ViraFEST assay stimulated PBMC with viral peptide pools and then used TCR sequencing to identify antigen-specific CD4+ T cell clonotypes by expansion. After less than 13 days of culture, CD4+ T cells were isolated with the EasySep CD4+ T cell isolation kit. PCR-confirmed SARS-CoV-2 infection had occurred in convalescent patients between March and December 2020, before the Alpha, Beta and Delta variants emerged in the United States.

Antigens of these TCRs are unknown. Sequenced here: CD4+ T cells from PBMCs cultured with a peptide pool, sampled before COVID-19 vaccination. The receptors come from a human donor who had a prior SARS-CoV-2 infection.

This chain links TRBV11-2 with TRBJ2-7; a possible D gene is TRBD2 (6 bases). The V gene's germline CDR1 is SGHAT and CDR2 FQNNGV. The CDR3 is 15 residues long. V was shortened by 4 bases and J by 4 bases, with 17 bases between the two germline ends. The CDR3 is CASSSIRTGGYEQYF. In DNA, the CDR3 is TGTGCCAGCAGCTCGATCCGCACCGGGGGTTACGAGCAGTACTTC.

The chain is built from TRBV7-9 and TRBJ1-1, with 7 positions matching TRBD1. This CDR3 comprises 14 residues. Germline CDR1 and CDR2: SEHNR and FQNEAQ (reference sequence). J lost 6 bases, V lost 5 bases, and 9 bases had no gene match. CDR3 residues: CASSVQGTYAEAFF. The CDR3 region has the DNA TGTGCCAGCAGCGTACAGGGGACGTACGCTGAAGCTTTCTTT.

This clone was observed a handful of times. The chain has TRBV12-3 or TRBV12-4 and TRBJ2-7; TRBD2 aligns across 11 bases. This CDR3 has 13 residues. The V gene end was trimmed by 6 bases and the J gene end by 4 bases; junction bases not matched to a gene: 2. This CDR3 is CASRGTSGYEQYF. In DNA form, the CDR3 reads TGTGCCAGCAGGGGGACTAGCGGTTACGAGCAGTACTTC.

The chain combines TRBV7-2 with TRBJ2-3; D remains unclear. CDR3 length: 14 residues. Trimming pared 5 bases from V and 5 bases from J, leaving 14 bases between. Germline V gene data show CDR1 as SGHTA and CDR2 as FQGNSA. The CDR3 region is CASSPSRARDTQYF. CDR3 DNA sequence: TGTGCCAGCAGCCCATCCCGGGCCCGAGATACGCAGTATTTT.

This clone was detected a few times. This sequence joins TRBV7-9 and TRBJ2-2; D is tentatively TRBD1 or TRBD2 (8 bases each). Germline CDR1 and CDR2: SEHNR and FQNEAQ (reference sequence). The CDR3 is made up of 15 amino acids. Trimming cost V 7 bases and J 4 bases, with 16 bases left between them. The CDR3 region is CASKRQGTSTGELFF. As DNA, the CDR3 is TGTGCCAGCAAAAGACAGGGGACTAGCACCGGGGAGCTGTTTTTT.

The rearrangement uses TRBV6-5 and TRBJ1-6; weak D call: TRBD1 (5 bases). There are 15 residues in the CDR3. V lost 10 bases, J lost 0 bases, and 13 bases lay in between. The germline gives CDR1 MNHEY, CDR2 SVGAGI. CDR3: CATGHFLSYNSPLHF. The CDR3 DNA sequence: TGTGCCACCGGACATTTCCTCTCCTATAATTCACCCCTCCACTTT.

The chain employs TRBV18 and TRBJ2-1; 16 nucleotides align to TRBD2. Germline CDR1 reads KGHSH; CDR2 reads LQKENI. The CDR3 loop spans 21 amino acids. The ends lost 3 bases at V and 1 base at J; junction bases unmatched: 12. The CDR3 region is CASSPRGNPGLAGGSYNEQFF. In DNA form, the CDR3 reads TGTGCCAGCTCACCCAGAGGGAACCCGGGACTAGCGGGAGGGTCCTACAATGAGCAGTTCTTC.

This clone was found once. The rearrangement links TRBV6-5 to TRBJ1-5, with a weak D call TRBD1 (6 bases). CDR3 length: 15 amino acids. V was pared by 6 bases and J by 7 bases, with 19 bases between. Looked up from germline, CDR1 is MNHEY and CDR2 is SVGAGI. DNA of the CDR3: TGTGCCAGCAGAACCGGGACACGGGTGGCGCAGCCCCAGCATTTT. Encoded protein: CASRTGTRVAQPQHF.

This sequence joins TRBV5-4 and TRBJ1-1, with 7 bases fitting TRBD1. In germline, CDR1 is SGHNT, CDR2 YYREEE (reference sequence). The CDR3 is 14 amino acids. Unmatched junction bases numbered 7, after V lost 4 bases and J lost 4 bases. The CDR3 DNA follows: TGTGCCAGCAGCGCGGAGGGGGCCAGCACTGAAGCTTTCTTT. Encoded protein: CASSAEGASTEAFF.

The rearrangement joins TRBV6-2 or TRBV6-3 to TRBJ1-5; TRBD1 aligns across 8 bases. CDR1 is MNHEY, CDR2 SVGEGT, per germline. The CDR3 is 16 amino acids. After removal of 5 bases from V and 2 bases from J, the junction contained 8 bases not matched to a gene. CDR3 in amino acids: CASSLFRGRGNQPQHF. CDR3 DNA: TGTGCCAGCAGTCTATTCAGGGGGCGCGGCAATCAGCCCCAGCATTTT.

The chain is built from TRBV7-9 and TRBJ1-6; possibly TRBD1 for D (6 bases). There are 13 residues in the CDR3. Trimming took 4 bases from V and 10 from J, leaving 11 bases between them. The germline V gene has CDR1 SEHNR and CDR2 FQNEAQ (reference sequence). The CDR3 reads CASSSYRESPLHF. DNA of the CDR3: TGTGCCAGCAGCTCCTACAGGGAGTCACCCCTCCACTTT.

The V gene is TRBV5-1, the J gene TRBJ2-3, with D possibly being TRBD2 (6 bases). CDR1 is SGHRS and CDR2 is YFSETQ in the germline V gene. The CDR3 covers 15 residues. Trimming removed 0 bases at V and 1 base at J, with 9 bases between. The CDR3 nucleotides read TGCGCCAGCAGCTTGGGATGGGGGGGCACAGATACGCAGTATTTT. It is translated as CASSLGWGGTDTQYF.